The 22 T cell receptor gamma chains in this list originate from one sample, sequenced in a study of γδ T cells in repeated Plasmodium falciparum infection. TCRdb processed the multiplex PCR reads again with the CATT caller. The sample carries 20,000 to 30,000 gamma-chain clones, around 3% recorded once. Gammadelta T cells were flow-sorted from PBMC into Vgamma9/Vdelta2+ and Vdelta2-negative populations for bulk analysis. The specimen was gamma-delta T cells from blood. The origin of the receptors is a pool of human donors (malaria-infected and uninfected, not separated).

This clone was picked up many times. TCRdb assigns this DNA the protein of a much larger clone, which departs from its translation at residue 14; this likely reflects a read error, and the protein shown comes from translating the DNA. TRGV9 is the V gene, and the J gene was not called. CDR3 length equals 16 residues. The V gene's germline CDR1 is GITISATS and CDR2 ISYDGTV (reference sequence). DNA for the CDR3: TGTGCCTTGTGGGAGGTGCGGGTGATGGGCAAAAAAATCAGGGTATTT. It is translated as CALWEVRVMGKKIRVF.

This clone was counted many times. TCRdb shows a much larger clone's protein in place of this DNA's translation, and the two differ at residue 3, likely through a read error; the protein shown is translated from the DNA. The chain couples TRGV9 to TRGJ1 or TRGJ2. CDR1 is GITISATS, CDR2 ISYDGTV, per germline (reference sequence). The CDR3 spans 12 residues. In DNA form, the CDR3 reads TGTGCCTCGTGGGAGGTGCGGTATAAGAAACTCTTT. This gives the protein CASWEVRYKKLF.

This clone occurred many times. A far larger clone is only one base removed, so a read error is likely. Other DNA sequences within the sample encode an identical CDR3. V and J are TRGV3 and TRGJ1 or TRGJ2. Since TCRdb gives no J gene, matching the DNA to germline was used here to assign it. Germline CDR1 is VTNTFY and CDR2 is YDVSTARD (reference sequence). After removal of 4 bases from V and 0 bases from J, the junction contained 6 bases not matched to a gene. The CDR3 length is 14 residues. CDR3 sequence: CATWDRQNYYKKLF. CDR3 nucleotides: TGTGCCACCTGGGATAGACAGAATTATTATAAGAAACTCTTT.

There are many counts of this clone. TCRdb shows a much larger clone's protein in place of this DNA's translation, and the two differ at residue 3, likely through a read error; the protein shown is translated from the DNA. The rearrangement joins TRGV3 to TRGJ1 or TRGJ2. The germline CDR1 and CDR2 sequences are VTNTFY and YDVSTARD (reference sequence). The CDR3 has 14 amino acids. In nucleotides, the CDR3 is TGTGCCGCCTGGGACAGGCCAGAATATTATAAGAAACTCTTT. It encodes CAAWDRPEYYKKLF.

The table lists this clone with many counts. A read error likely explains why the TCRdb protein, taken from a much larger clone, differs from this DNA's translation at residue 6; the protein shown is translated from the DNA. The chain couples TRGV3 to TRGJ1 or TRGJ2. TCRdb is silent on the J gene; assignment here came from matching the DNA to germline. The CDR3 runs 12 residues. V lost 6 bases and J lost 2; bases outside the gene matches: 4. Germline V gene lookup returns CDR1 VTNTFY and CDR2 YDVSTARD (reference sequence). The CDR3 region has the DNA TGTGCCACCTGGCCCCATTATTATAAGAAACTCTTT. This codes for CATWPHYYKKLF.

This clone was seen more than once but under ten times. This DNA's translation and the protein TCRdb lists, from a much larger clone, do not match at residue 10, likely due to a read error; the protein shown is translated from the DNA. The chain links TRGV2 to TRGJP2. TCRdb carries no J gene annotation; the J gene was assigned here by matching the DNA with germline. This CDR3 contains 14 residues. CDR1 and CDR2 from the germline V gene are EGSNGY and YDSYNSKV. The chain's CDR3 is CATWDGSSDRIKTF. Written as DNA, the CDR3 is TGTGCCACCTGGGACGGAAGTAGTGATAGGATCAAGACGTTT.

This clone has a count of ten or more. The rearrangement joins TRGV8 to TRGJ1 or TRGJ2. The V gene end was trimmed by 3 bases and the J gene end by 7 bases; junction bases not matched to a gene: 6. The CDR3 extends over 12 amino acids. The V gene's germline CDR1 is VENAVY and CDR2 YDSYNSRV. CDR3 protein: CATWDSGYKKLF. The CDR3 nucleotides are TGTGCCACCTGGGATTCGGGGTATAAGAAACTCTTT.

This clone came up many times. The genes are TRGV3 and TRGJ1 or TRGJ2. The J gene is not listed in TCRdb, so it was assigned here from a DNA match to germline. The length of the CDR3 is 16 residues. CDR1 is VTNTFY, CDR2 YDVSTARD, per germline (reference sequence). J was trimmed by 5 bases and V by 0 bases; bases with no gene match: 13. The CDR3 region has the DNA TGTGCCACCTGGGACAGGGTAGCTCCATTGGATTATAAGAAACTCTTT. It translates to CATWDRVAPLDYKKLF.

This clone appeared many times. This DNA's translation and the protein TCRdb lists, from a much larger clone, do not match at residue 5, likely due to a read error; the protein shown is translated from the DNA. The chain is built from TRGV9 and TRGJ1 or TRGJ2. The J gene is not listed in TCRdb, so it was assigned here from a DNA match to germline. The V and J ends lost 8 bases and 12 bases, in that order; junction bases with no gene match: 7. CDR1 GITISATS and CDR2 ISYDGTV come from the germline V gene (reference sequence). The CDR3 sequence is 9 residues long. The CDR3 nucleotides are TGTGCCTTGTATCCCCGGAAACTCTTT. It yields the protein CALYPRKLF.

Turning to this clone: The protein recorded in TCRdb matches a much larger clone and deviates from this DNA's translation at residue 13, suggesting a read error; the protein here is obtained by translating the DNA. The J gene is TRGJ1 or TRGJ2, the V gene TRGV3. The CDR3 runs 15 residues. Per the germline V gene, CDR1 is VTNTFY and CDR2 is YDVSTARD (reference sequence). In DNA form, the CDR3 reads TGTGCCACCTGGGACTCAGCACGCGGGTTGTATAAGAGACTCTTT. It specifies CATWDSARGLYKRLF.

The table lists this clone with many counts. One end of the junction does not line up with germline, which may come from a read error. Within the sample, other DNA sequences also encode this same CDR3. V is TRGV3 and J is TRGJ1 or TRGJ2. TCRdb does not report a J gene; here it was assigned by matching the DNA to germline references. CDR1 is VTNTFY and CDR2 is YDVSTARD in the germline V gene (reference sequence). The CDR3 contains 15 residues. CDR3 sequence (DNA): TGTGCCACCTGGGACAGGCTCTGGAATTACTATAAGAAACTCTTT. This encodes CATWDRLWNYYKKLF.

The table lists this clone with many counts. TCRdb's protein for this DNA is that of a much larger clone and differs from the translation at residue 6, likely a read error; the protein shown is the DNA translation. This sequence joins TRGV2 and TRGJP2. From germline, CDR1 is EGSNGY and CDR2 YDSYNSKV. The trim removed 2 bases at V and 2 bases at J, leaving 2 bases unmatched. The CDR3 runs 14 residues. Written as DNA, the CDR3 is TGTGCCACCTGGGACGCAAGTAGTGATTGGATCAAGACGTTT. It encodes CATWDASSDWIKTF.

This clone was counted at least ten times. For this DNA, TCRdb reports the protein of a much larger clone, which diverges at residue 10, most likely from a read error; the protein presented here is translated directly from the DNA. The J gene is TRGJP, the V gene TRGV9. TCRdb records no J gene; here it was assigned by comparing the DNA to germline. Germline loops: CDR1 GITISATS, CDR2 ISYDGTV (reference sequence). The CDR3 spans 18 residues. Here the CDR3 reads CALWEVGSQGLGKKIKVF. The CDR3 nucleotides read TGTGCCTTGTGGGAGGTGGGCTCTCAAGGGTTGGGCAAAAAAATCAAGGTATTT.

This clone has at least ten counts. This DNA's translation differs at residue 2 from TCRdb's protein, which comes from a much larger clone; a read error is likely, and the protein shown is translated from the DNA. The V and J genes are TRGV2 and TRGJ1 or TRGJ2. The germline gives CDR1 EGSNGY, CDR2 YDSYNSKV. There are 13 residues in the CDR3. CDR3 sequence reads: CTTWDGIYYKKLF. CDR3 DNA: TGTACCACCTGGGACGGCATTTATTATAAGAAACTCTTT.

This clone has at least ten counts. A far larger clone differs by one base, so this is likely a read error. Additional DNA sequences in this sample encode the identical CDR3. J is TRGJ1 or TRGJ2 and V is TRGV9. Germline assignment: CDR1 GITISATS and CDR2 ISYDGTV (reference sequence). Trimming removed 0 bases from V and 5 bases from J; junction bases left unmatched: 13. This CDR3 spans 16 amino acids. The DNA of the CDR3 is TGTGCCTTGTGGGAGGTGCATAATGGCGAAAATTATAAGAAACTCTTT. It translates to CALWEVHNGENYKKLF.

This clone has a count of ten or more. A far more abundant clone sits one base away, making this likely a read error. The V gene corresponds to TRGV9; no J gene was called. This CDR3 is 14 amino acids long. Germline V lookup: CDR1 GITISATS, CDR2 ISYDGTV (reference sequence). DNA for the CDR3: TGTGCCTTGTGGGAGGCCGTGAATTATTATAAGAAGCTCTTT. Its protein is CALWEAVNYYKKLF.

This clone was recorded a few times. A far larger clone is one nucleotide away, so this likely arose from a read error. This sample includes further DNA sequences coding for the same CDR3. The chain employs TRGV9 and TRGJ1 or TRGJ2. TCRdb supplies no J gene; here it was assigned by aligning the nucleotide sequence to germline. The CDR3 length is 17 residues. V lost 3 bases and J lost 0; bases outside the gene matches: 14. Germline V gene lookup returns CDR1 GITISATS and CDR2 ISYDGTV (reference sequence). The CDR3 DNA sequence: TGTGCCTTGTGGGAGTTTCCGATGTCCGAGAATTATTATAAGAAACTCTTT. It encodes CALWEFPMSENYYKKLF.

Note on this clone: A far larger clone is only one base removed, so a read error is likely. Other DNA sequences in the same sample also yield this CDR3. This rearrangement joins TRGV2 to TRGJP2. TCRdb lists no J gene, so it was determined here by aligning the DNA to germline. The germline gives CDR1 EGSNGY, CDR2 YDSYNSKV. CDR3 length equals 18 residues. This CDR3 is CATWDGRRYHSSDWIKTF. The CDR3 DNA is TGTGCCACCTGGGACGGGCGAAGATATCATAGCAGTGATTGGATCAAGACGTTT.

This clone occurred a few times. It differs at one base from a far larger clone, so likely a read error. In the same sample, other DNA sequences code for this CDR3. The chain has TRGV9 and TRGJP. Since TCRdb gives no J gene, matching the DNA to germline was used here to assign it. Germline V CDR1 and CDR2: GITISATS, ISYDGTV (reference sequence). The CDR3 length is 17 residues. CDR3 amino acids: CALWEVHQELGKKIKVF. Here the CDR3 DNA reads TGTGCCTTGTGGGAGGTCCATCAAGAGTTGGGCAAAAAGATCAAGGTATTT.

This clone was picked up many times. It may be a read error: a sequence one base away is much more abundant. This same CDR3 is encoded by further DNA sequences in the sample. The chain combines TRGV9 with TRGJ1 or TRGJ2. The length of the CDR3 is 14 residues. The V gene's germline CDR1 is GITISATS and CDR2 ISYDGTV (reference sequence). The CDR3 nucleotides read TGCGCCTTGTGGGAGGCCCGTACGGTTTATAAGAAACTCTTT. This gives the protein CALWEARTVYKKLF.

About this clone itself: A far larger clone lies a single base away; this is likely a read error. The same CDR3 also results from other DNA sequences found in this sample. This chain links TRGV9 with TRGJ1 or TRGJ2. TCRdb offers no J gene call, so here the DNA was matched to germline to obtain one. The CDR3 runs 12 residues. The V gene end was trimmed by 0 bases and the J gene end by 12 bases; junction bases not matched to a gene: 8. The germline V gene has CDR1 GITISATS and CDR2 ISYDGTV (reference sequence). This chain's CDR3 is CALWEVRVRKLF. The CDR3 DNA is TGTGCCTTGTGGGAGGTGCGGGTTAGGAAACTCTTT.

This clone was seen repeatedly, ten times or more. TCRdb has a much larger clone's protein, which differs at residue 5 from the translation of this DNA, likely because of a read error; what is shown is the protein translated from the DNA. The rearrangement uses TRGV9 and TRGJ1 or TRGJ2. Germline assignment: CDR1 GITISATS and CDR2 ISYDGTV (reference sequence). The CDR3 is 15 amino acids. J lost 5 bases, V lost 5 bases, and 15 bases had no gene match. The CDR3 protein is CALWGRLQGNYKKLF. The CDR3 DNA reads as TGTGCCTTGTGGGGCCGCCTGCAAGGGAATTATAAGAAACTCTTT.